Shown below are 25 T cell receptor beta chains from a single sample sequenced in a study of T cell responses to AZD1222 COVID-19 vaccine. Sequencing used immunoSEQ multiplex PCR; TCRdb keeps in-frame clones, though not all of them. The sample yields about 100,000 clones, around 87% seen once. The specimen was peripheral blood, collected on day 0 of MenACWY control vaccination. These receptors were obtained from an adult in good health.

The CDR3, as DNA: TGTGCCAGCAGTTTATCCTTCTTTCAGCCCCAGCATTTT. Protein sequence: CASSLSFFQPQHF. The genes are TRBV27 and TRBJ1-5; D remains ambiguous. Germline CDR1 and CDR2: MNHEY and SMNVEV (reference sequence). The V gene lost 0 bases and the J gene lost 6 bases, with 6 bases spanning the gap. This CDR3 is built from 13 residues.

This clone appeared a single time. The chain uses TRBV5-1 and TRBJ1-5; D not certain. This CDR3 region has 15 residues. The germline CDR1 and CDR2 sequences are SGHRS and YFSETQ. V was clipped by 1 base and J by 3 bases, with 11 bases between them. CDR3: CASSLFSGTNQPQHF. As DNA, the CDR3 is TGCGCCAGCAGCTTGTTCTCTGGTACCAATCAGCCCCAGCATTTT. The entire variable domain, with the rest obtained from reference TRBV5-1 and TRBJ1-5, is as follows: KAGVTQTPRYLIKTRGQQVTLSCSPISGHRSVSWYQQTPGQGLQFLFEYFSETQRNKGNFPGRFSGRQFSNSRSEMNVSTLELGDSALYLCASSLFSGTNQPQHFGDGTRLSIL.

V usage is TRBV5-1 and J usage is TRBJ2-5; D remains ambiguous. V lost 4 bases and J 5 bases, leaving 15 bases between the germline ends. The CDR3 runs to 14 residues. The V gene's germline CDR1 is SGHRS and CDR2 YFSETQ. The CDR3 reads CASSPAGPSETQYF. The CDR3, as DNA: TGCGCCAGCAGCCCGGCCGGGCCCTCGGAGACCCAGTACTTC.

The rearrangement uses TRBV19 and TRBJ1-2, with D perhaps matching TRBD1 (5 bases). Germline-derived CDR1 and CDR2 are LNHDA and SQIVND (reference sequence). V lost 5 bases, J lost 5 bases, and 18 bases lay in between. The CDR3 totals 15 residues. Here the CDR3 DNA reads TGTGCCAGTAGTTTCAGGGAAACGCGGGTATATGGCTACACCTTC. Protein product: CASSFRETRVYGYTF.

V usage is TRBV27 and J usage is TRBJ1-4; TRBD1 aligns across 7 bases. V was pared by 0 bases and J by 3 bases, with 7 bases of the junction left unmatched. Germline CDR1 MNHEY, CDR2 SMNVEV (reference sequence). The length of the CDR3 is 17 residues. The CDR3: CASSLSPNRGSNEKLFF. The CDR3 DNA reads TGTGCCAGCAGTTTATCGCCCAACAGGGGATCTAATGAAAAACTGTTTTTT.

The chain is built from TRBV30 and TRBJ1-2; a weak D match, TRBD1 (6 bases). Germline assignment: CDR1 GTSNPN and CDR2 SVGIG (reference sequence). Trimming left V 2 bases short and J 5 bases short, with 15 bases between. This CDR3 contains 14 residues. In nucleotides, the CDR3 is TGTGCCTGGAGTACCTCGGCAGGGGTTTATGGCTACACCTTC. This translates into CAWSTSAGVYGYTF.

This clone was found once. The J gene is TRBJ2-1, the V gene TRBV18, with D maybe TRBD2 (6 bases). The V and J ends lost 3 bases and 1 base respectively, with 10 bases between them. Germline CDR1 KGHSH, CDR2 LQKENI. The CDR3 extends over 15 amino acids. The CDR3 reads CASSPGDFSYNEQFF. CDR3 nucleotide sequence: TGTGCCAGCTCACCGGGGGACTTTTCCTACAATGAGCAGTTCTTC.

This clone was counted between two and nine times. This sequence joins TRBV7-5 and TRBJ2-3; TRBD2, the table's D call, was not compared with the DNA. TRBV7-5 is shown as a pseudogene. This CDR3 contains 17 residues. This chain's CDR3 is CARSLVAAQRATDTQYF. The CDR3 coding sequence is TGTGCCAGAAGCTTAGTCGCCGCCCAGCGGGCCACAGATACGCAGTATTTT.

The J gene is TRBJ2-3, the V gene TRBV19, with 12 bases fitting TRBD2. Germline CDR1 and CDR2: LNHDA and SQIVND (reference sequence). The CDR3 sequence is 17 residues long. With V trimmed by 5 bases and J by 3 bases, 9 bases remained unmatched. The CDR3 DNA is TGTGCCAGTAGTCCTAGCGGGAGGGTCGGGGCGACAGATACGCAGTATTTT. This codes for CASSPSGRVGATDTQYF. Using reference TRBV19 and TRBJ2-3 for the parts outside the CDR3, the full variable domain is DGGITQSPKYLFRKEGQNVTLSCEQNLNHDAMYWYRQDPGQGLRLIYYSQIVNDFQKGDIAEGYSVSREKKESFPLTVTSAQKNPTAFYLCASSPSGRVGATDTQYFGPGTRLTVL.

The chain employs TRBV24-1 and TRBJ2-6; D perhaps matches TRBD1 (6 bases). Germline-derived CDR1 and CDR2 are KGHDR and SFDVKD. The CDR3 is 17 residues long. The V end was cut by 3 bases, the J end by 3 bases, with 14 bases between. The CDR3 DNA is TGTGCCACCAGTGATCGAACAGGGCGCATTGGGGCCAACGTCCTGACTTTC. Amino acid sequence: CATSDRTGRIGANVLTF.

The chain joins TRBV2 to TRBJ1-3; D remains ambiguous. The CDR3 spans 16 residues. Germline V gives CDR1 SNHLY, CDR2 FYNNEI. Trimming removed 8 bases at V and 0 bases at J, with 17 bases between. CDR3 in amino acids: CASSRENPYSGNTIYF. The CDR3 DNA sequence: TGTGCCAGCTCAAGGGAGAACCCCTACTCTGGAAACACCATATATTTT.

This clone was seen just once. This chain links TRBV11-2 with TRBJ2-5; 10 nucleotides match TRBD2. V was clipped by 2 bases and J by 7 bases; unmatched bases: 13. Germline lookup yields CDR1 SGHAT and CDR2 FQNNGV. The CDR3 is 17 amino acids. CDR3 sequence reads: CASSLILLAGDRGTQYF. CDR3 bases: TGTGCCAGCAGCTTAATCCTTCTAGCGGGAGATAGGGGGACCCAGTACTTC.

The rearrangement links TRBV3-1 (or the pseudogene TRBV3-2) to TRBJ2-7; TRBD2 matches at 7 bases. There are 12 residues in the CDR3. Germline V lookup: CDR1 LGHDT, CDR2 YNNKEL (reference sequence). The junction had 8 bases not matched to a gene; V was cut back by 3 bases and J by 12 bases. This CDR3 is CASSHLDSGRYF. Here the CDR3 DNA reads TGTGCCAGCAGCCACTTGGATAGCGGGCGGTACTTC.

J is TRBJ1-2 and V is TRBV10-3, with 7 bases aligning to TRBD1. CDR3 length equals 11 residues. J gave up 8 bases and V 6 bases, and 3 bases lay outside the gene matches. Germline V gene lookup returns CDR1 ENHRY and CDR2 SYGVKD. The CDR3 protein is CAIRTGIGYTF. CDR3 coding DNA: TGTGCCATCAGGACAGGGATCGGCTACACCTTC.

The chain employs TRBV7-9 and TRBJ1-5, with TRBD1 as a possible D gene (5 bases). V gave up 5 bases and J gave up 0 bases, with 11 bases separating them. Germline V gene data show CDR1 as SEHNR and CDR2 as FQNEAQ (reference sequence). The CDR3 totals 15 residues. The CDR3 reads CASSGATHSNQPQHF. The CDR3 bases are TGTGCCAGCAGCGGGGCGACTCATAGCAATCAGCCCCAGCATTTT.

DNA of the CDR3: TGCGCCAGCAGCCAAGGGTTACCAGGAGGCACTGAAGCTTTCTTT. It is translated as CASSQGLPGGTEAFF. The chain carries TRBV4-3 and TRBJ1-1; D remains ambiguous. Germline V CDR1 and CDR2: LGHNA, YSLEER. V gave up 1 base and J gave up 4 bases, with 13 bases separating them. CDR3 length: 15 residues.

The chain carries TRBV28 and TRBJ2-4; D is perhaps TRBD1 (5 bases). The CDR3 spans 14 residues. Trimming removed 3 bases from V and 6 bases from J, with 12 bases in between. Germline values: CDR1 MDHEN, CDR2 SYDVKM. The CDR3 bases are TGTGCCAGCAGTTTGGTACAGGTGGGAAACATTCAGTACTTC. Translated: CASSLVQVGNIQYF.

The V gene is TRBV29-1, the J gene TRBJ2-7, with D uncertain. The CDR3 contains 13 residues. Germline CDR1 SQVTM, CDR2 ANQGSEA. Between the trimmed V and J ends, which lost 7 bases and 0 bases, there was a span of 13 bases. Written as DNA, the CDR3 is TGCAGCGCCAGCCGGTTCCCCTCCTACGAGCAGTACTTC. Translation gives CSASRFPSYEQYF.

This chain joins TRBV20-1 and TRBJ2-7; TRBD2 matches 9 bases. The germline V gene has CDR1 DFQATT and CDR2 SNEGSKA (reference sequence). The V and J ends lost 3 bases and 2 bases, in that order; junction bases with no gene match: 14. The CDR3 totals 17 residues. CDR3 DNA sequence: TGCAGTGCTAGTGGTAGCGGGAGAGATTCACGGACCTACGAGCAGTACTTC. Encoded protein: CSASGSGRDSRTYEQYF.

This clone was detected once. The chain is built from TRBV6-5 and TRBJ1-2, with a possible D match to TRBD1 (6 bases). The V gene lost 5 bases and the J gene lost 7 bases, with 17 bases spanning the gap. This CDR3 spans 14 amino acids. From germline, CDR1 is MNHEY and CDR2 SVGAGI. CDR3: CASSTGTPLAGYTF. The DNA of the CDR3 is TGTGCCAGCAGTACCGGGACACCGTTGGCTGGCTACACCTTC.

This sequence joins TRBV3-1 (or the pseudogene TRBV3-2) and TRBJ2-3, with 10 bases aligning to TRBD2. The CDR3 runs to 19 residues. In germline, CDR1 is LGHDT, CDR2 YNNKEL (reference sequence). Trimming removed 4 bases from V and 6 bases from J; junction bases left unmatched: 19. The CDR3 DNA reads TGTGCCAGCAGCCCTTACGGGCGGACTAGCGGAGCGCCGGGCGATACGCAGTATTTT. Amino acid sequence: CASSPYGRTSGAPGDTQYF.

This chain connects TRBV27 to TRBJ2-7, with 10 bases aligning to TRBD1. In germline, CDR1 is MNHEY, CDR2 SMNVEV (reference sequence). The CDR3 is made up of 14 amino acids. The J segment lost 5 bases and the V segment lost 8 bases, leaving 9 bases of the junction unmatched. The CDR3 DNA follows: TGTGCCAGCCGAATTCGACAGGGGGCCCACGAGCAGTACTTC. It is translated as CASRIRQGAHEQYF.

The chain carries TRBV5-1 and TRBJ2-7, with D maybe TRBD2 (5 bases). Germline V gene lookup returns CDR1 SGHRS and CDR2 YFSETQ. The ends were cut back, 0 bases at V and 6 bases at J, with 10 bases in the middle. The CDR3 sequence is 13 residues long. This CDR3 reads CASSLVAGLEQYF. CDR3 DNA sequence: TGCGCCAGCAGCTTGGTGGCAGGACTCGAGCAGTACTTC.

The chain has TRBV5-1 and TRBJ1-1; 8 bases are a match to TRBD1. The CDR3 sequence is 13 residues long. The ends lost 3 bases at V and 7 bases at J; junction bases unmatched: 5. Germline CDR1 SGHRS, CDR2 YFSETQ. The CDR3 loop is CASSSGQGIEAFF. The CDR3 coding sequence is TGCGCCAGCAGCTCTGGACAGGGCATTGAAGCTTTCTTT.

The CDR3 protein is CASSGGETQYF. CDR3 nucleotide sequence: TGTGCCAGCAGCGGCGGAGAGACCCAGTACTTC. This rearrangement joins TRBV5-4 to TRBJ2-5, with D uncertain. V was cut by 4 bases and J by 4 bases, with 5 bases left in between. Looked up from germline, CDR1 is SGHNT and CDR2 is YYREEE (reference sequence). The CDR3 totals 11 residues.